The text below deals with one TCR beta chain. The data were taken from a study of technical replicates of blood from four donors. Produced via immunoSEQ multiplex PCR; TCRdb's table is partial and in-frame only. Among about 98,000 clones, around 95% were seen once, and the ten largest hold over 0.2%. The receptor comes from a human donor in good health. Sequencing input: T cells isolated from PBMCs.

CDR3 sequence: CASSQGGATNEKLFF. DNA for the CDR3: TGTGCCAGCAGCCAGGGAGGAGCAACTAATGAAAAACTGTTTTTT. The V call is TRBV28, the J call TRBJ1-4, with a weak D call TRBD1 (5 bases). In germline, CDR1 is MDHEN, CDR2 SYDVKM. With 6 bases removed from V and 0 bases from J, the gap between germline ends came to 11 bases. CDR3 length: 15 amino acids.